This T cell receptor (beta chain) originates from a study of T-cell reconstitution after alpha-beta-depleted transplantation in children. The germline gives CDR1 SGHRS, CDR2 YFSETQ. This CDR3 comprises 13 residues. Deletions cut 1 base from V and 5 bases from J, with 9 bases between. This clonotype appeared a few times. As it was prepared, the TCRbeta library received unique molecular identifiers. TCRdb fed the PCR reads into MiXCR, producing one record per CDR3 protein. The data show about 500,000 distinct CDR3 sequences, with about 31% seen just once and 2% to 3% held by the top ten. This chain connects TRBV5-1 to TRBJ2-5; D is undetermined. The receptor comes from a human donor who donated a stem cell graft to a child with aplastic anemia. The source material was PBMCs from the stem cell graft donor, sampled from the stem cell graft. As DNA, the CDR3 is TGCGCCAGCAGCTTGCCAAGTCGGGAGACCCAGTACTTC. Translation gives CASSLPSRETQYF.